The rows below give T cell receptor beta chains drawn from one sample of a study of cytomegalovirus exposure and HLA in healthy donors. Generated by immunoSEQ multiplex PCR, the TCRdb table keeps only in-frame clones and is missing some. The repertoire holds approximately 150,000 clones, with 75% to 85% as singletons. The material sequenced was PBMCs. The origin of the receptors is a woman younger than 35 in good health and CMV-seropositive. CDR3s include the opening cysteine and the closing phenylalanine or tryptophan. A D gene is named only where the DNA matches it firmly. Only some rows state a clone size, as once, few, many or a class for expanded clones.

NA,TRBV7-2,TRBJ1-4,NA,CASSLLGSPPMGLFF,TGTGCCAGCAGCTTGTTGGGCAGCCCCCCGATGGGACTGTTTTTT
NA,TRBV30,TRBJ1-2,TRBD1,CAWRGPGQSDGDYGYTF,TGTGCCTGGAGGGGACCGGGACAGAGCGACGGTGACTATGGCTACACCTTC
NA,TRBV28,TRBJ1-4,NA,CASSLHLPGNEKLFF,TGTGCCAGCAGTTTGCACCTGCCGGGGAATGAAAAACTGTTTTTT
NA,TRBV9,TRBJ2-5,NA,CASSVTGVETQYF,TGTGCCAGCAGCGTAACCGGGGTAGAGACCCAGTACTTC
few,TRBV4-3,TRBJ1-5,NA,CASSQVWRGNQPQHF,TGCGCCAGCAGCCAAGTGTGGAGGGGCAATCAGCCCCAGCATTTT
once,TRBV30,TRBJ1-1,NA,CAWSHLNTEAFF,TGTGCCTGGAGCCACTTGAACACTGAAGCTTTCTTT
NA,TRBV6-1,TRBJ1-2,NA,CASSGDGQYYGYTF,TGTGCCAGCTCTGGTGACGGACAGTACTATGGCTACACCTTC
NA,TRBV5-1,TRBJ2-7,TRBD2,CASSAASGDVRYEQYF,TGCGCCAGCAGCGCCGCGAGCGGGGACGTAAGGTACGAGCAGTACTTC
NA,TRBV5-6,TRBJ2-1,TRBD2,CASSLDTSGSSYNEQFF,TGTGCCAGCAGCTTGGATACTAGCGGTTCCTCCTACAATGAGCAGTTCTTC
NA,TRBV5-1,TRBJ1-3,NA,CASSLGGGNTIYF,TGCGCCAGCAGCCTCGGGGGTGGAAACACCATATATTTT
NA,TRBV5-1,TRBJ1-1,NA,CASSLGLEGNTEAFF,TGCGCCAGCAGCTTGGGCCTCGAGGGCAACACTGAAGCTTTCTTT
NA,TRBV19,TRBJ1-5,TRBD1,CASIATGRPDQPQHF,TGTGCCAGTATTGCGACAGGGCGCCCAGATCAGCCCCAGCATTTT
NA,TRBV29-1,TRBJ1-1,NA,CSVFPPGVTEAFF,TGCAGCGTTTTCCCCCCAGGGGTTACTGAAGCTTTCTTT
NA,TRBV5-5,TRBJ1-2,NA,CASSRDTGRGVLGYGYTF,TGTGCCAGCAGCAGAGATACAGGGAGAGGGGTACTGGGCTATGGCTACACCTTC
once,TRBV5-1,TRBJ1-3,NA,CASSLVGGTGNTIYF,TGCGCCAGCAGCTTGGTCGGGGGGACTGGAAACACCATATATTTT
few,TRBV6-6,TRBJ1-1,TRBD1,CASSRQGTEAFF,TGTGCCAGCAGTCGACAGGGAACTGAAGCTTTCTTT
NA,TRBV6-1,TRBJ1-5,TRBD1,CASSMTGIQPQHF,TGTGCCAGCAGTATGACAGGGATTCAGCCCCAGCATTTT